This T cell receptor (beta chain) is from a study of radiation and T cells in renal cell carcinoma. Study-wide results and caveats: From baseline, blood top tumor clonotypes peaked at 2 weeks post-radiation. Pretreatment tumor biopsies were lacking, so baseline clonotypes are unknown.

This CDR3 comprises 15 residues. Germline CDR1 and CDR2: SGHVS and FQNEAQ. V lost 1 base and J 0 bases, leaving 7 bases between the germline ends. The time point: baseline pretreatment blood. Documented treatment: 15 Gy SBRT to primary tumor, nephrectomy 4 weeks later. Radiation-treated patients gave blood at baseline, week 2 and week 4. The patient's renal cell carcinoma had clear cell pathology. TCRdb's table, derived via immunoSEQ multiplex PCR, lists solely in-frame clones and lacks some. The data hold nearly 50,000 clones, with 75% to 85% observed a single time. Regarding this clone: Its target is not known.

The chain carries TRBV7-8 and TRBJ2-1; possibly TRBD1 for D (5 bases). Source: blood, taken from a patient whose treatment included radiotherapy and nephrectomy. This sequence originates from a woman aged 65 to 85 with renal cell carcinoma. The chain's CDR3 is CASSLEQGSYNEQFF. The CDR3 DNA reads TGTGCCAGCAGCTTAGAGCAGGGCTCCTACAATGAGCAGTTCTTC. Together with reference TRBV7-8 and TRBJ2-1, the CDR3 gives the full variable domain: GAGVSQSPRYKVAKRGQDVALRCDPISGHVSLFWYQQALGQGPEFLTYFQNEAQLDKSGLPSDRFFAERPEGSVSTLKIQRTQQEDSAVYLCASSLEQGSYNEQFFGPGTRLTVL.